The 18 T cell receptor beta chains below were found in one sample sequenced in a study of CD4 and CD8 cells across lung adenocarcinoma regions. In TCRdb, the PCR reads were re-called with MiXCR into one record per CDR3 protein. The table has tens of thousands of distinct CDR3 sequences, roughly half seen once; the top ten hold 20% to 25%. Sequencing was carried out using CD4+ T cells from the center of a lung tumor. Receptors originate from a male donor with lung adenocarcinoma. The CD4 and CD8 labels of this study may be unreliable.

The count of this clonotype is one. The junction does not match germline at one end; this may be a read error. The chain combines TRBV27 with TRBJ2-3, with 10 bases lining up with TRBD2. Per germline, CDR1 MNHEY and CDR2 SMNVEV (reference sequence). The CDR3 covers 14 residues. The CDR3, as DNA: TGTGCGGGCAGTGGGCATCTAGCGGGAGAGACGCAGTACTTT. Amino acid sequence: CAGSGHLAGETQYF.

The CDR3: CASSHVVNTEAFF. In DNA, the CDR3 is TGTGCCAGCAGCCATGTAGTTAACACTGAAGCTTTCTTT. The chain has TRBV4-2 and TRBJ1-1; D not resolved. The length of the CDR3 is 13 residues. Germline lookup yields CDR1 LGHNA and CDR2 YNFKEQ. V dropped 3 bases and J dropped 2 bases, with 7 bases sitting between them.

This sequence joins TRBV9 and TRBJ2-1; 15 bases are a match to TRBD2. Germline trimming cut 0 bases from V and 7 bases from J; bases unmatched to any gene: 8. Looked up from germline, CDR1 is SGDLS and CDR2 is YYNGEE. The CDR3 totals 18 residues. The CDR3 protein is CASSVEGLAGGRWNEQFF. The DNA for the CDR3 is TGTGCCAGCAGCGTAGAAGGACTAGCGGGAGGGCGATGGAATGAGCAGTTCTTC.

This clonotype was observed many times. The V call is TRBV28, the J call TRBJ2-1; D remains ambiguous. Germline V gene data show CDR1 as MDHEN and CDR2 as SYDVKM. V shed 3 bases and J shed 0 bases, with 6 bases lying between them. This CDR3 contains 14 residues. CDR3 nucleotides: TGTGCCAGCAGTTTTACTGGCTCCTACAATGAGCAGTTCTTC. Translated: CASSFTGSYNEQFF.

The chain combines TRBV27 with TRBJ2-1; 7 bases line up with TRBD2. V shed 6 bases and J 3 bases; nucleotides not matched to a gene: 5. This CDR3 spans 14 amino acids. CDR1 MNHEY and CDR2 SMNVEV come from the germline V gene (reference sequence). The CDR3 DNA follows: TGTGCCAGCAGCCGACGGACTAGCTACAATGAGCAGTTCTTC. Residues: CASSRRTSYNEQFF.

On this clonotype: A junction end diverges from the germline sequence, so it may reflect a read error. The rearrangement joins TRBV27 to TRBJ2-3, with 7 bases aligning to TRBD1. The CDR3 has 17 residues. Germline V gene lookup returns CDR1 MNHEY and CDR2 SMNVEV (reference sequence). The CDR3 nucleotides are TGTGCCAGCAGTGCGGGCCGAGGGGCTTCTGGGACAGAGACGCAGTATTTT. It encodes CASSAGRGASGTETQYF.

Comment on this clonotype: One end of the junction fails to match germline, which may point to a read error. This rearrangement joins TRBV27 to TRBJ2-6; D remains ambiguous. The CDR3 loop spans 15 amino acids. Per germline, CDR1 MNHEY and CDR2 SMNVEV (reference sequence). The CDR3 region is CASSFGPPWAYVQTF. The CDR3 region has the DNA TGTGCCAGCAGTTTCGGACCCCCGTGGGCCTACGTGCAGACCTTC.

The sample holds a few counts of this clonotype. The CDR3 sequence is CASSDNGTVSYNEQFF. The CDR3 coding sequence is TGTGCCAGCAGTGACAATGGTACAGTCTCCTACAATGAGCAGTTCTTC. This sequence joins TRBV6-4 and TRBJ2-1; D is ambiguous. The V and J ends lost 2 bases and 0 bases respectively, with 11 bases between them. Germline lookup yields CDR1 MRHNA and CDR2 SNTAGT. The CDR3 runs to 16 residues.

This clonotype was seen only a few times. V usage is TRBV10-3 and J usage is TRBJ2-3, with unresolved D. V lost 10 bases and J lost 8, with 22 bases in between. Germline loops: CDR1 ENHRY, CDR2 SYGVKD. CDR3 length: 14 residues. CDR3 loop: CATRDGLIVVTQYF. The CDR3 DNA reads TGTGCCACCAGAGACGGATTAATAGTTGTTACGCAGTATTTT.

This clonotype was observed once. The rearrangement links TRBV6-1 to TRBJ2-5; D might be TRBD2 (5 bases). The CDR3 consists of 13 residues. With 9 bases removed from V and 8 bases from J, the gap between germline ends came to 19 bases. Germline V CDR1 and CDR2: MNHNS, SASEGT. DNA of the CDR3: TGTGCCAGGAGTCCGGGTGAGGGCAACACCCAGTACTTC. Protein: CARSPGEGNTQYF.

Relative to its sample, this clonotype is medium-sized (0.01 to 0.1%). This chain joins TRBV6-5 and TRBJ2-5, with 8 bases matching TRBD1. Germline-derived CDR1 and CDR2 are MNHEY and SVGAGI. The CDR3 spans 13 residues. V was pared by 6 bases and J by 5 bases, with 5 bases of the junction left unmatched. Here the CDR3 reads CASRQGVVETQYF. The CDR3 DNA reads TGTGCCAGCAGACAGGGGGTGGTCGAGACCCAGTACTTC.

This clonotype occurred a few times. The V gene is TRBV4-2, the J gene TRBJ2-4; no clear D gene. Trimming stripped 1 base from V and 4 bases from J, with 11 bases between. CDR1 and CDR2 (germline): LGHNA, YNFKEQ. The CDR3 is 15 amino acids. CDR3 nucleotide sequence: TGTGCCAGCAGCCAAGGGGTGGGGTTTAAAAACATTCAGTACTTC. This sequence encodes CASSQGVGFKNIQYF.

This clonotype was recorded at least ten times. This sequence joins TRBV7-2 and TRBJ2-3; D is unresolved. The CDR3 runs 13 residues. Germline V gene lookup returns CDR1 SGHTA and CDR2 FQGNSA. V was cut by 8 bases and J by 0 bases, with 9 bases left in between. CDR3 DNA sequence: TGTGCCAGCGGCGAGTTTAGCACAGATACGCAGTATTTT. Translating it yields CASGEFSTDTQYF.

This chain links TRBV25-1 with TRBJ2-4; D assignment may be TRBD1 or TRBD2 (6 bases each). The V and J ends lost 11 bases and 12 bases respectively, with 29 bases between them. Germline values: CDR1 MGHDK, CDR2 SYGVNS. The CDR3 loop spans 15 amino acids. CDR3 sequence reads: CAAGLGGLEGATQYF. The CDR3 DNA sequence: TGTGCCGCGGGGCTCGGGGGCCTTGAAGGGGCCACTCAGTACTTC.

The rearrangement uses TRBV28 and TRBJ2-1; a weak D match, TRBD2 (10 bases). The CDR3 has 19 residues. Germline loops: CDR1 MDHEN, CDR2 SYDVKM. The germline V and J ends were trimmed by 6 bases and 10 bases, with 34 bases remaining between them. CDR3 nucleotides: TGTGCCAGCAGCCCACAGGGGGCCGAGACTAGCGGGCTAGCCTACGAGCAGTTCTTC. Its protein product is CASSPQGAETSGLAYEQFF.

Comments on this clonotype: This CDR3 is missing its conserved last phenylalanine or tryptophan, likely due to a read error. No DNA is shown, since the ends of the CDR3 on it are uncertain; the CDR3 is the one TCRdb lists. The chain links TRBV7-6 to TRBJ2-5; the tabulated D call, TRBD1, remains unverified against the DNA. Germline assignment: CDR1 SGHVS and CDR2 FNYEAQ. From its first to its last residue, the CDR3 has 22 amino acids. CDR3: CASLAPKIRRRGLLLHPLGLRL.

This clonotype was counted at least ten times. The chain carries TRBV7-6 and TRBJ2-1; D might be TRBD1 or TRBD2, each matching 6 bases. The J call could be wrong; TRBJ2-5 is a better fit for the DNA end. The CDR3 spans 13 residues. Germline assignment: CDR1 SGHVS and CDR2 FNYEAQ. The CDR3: CASSRGLGETQYF. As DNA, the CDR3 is TGTGCCAGCAGTCGGGGGCTAGGAGAGACCCAGTACTTC.

The CDR3 bases are TGTGCCAGCAGCCACCGACAGGGGGCTTGGAGAGAGACCCAGTACTTC. Residues: CASSHRQGAWRETQYF. The J gene is TRBJ2-5, the V gene TRBV28; 10 bases are a match to TRBD1. V lost 6 bases and J lost 4; bases outside the gene matches: 11. Germline V gene sequence: CDR1 MDHEN, CDR2 SYDVKM. The CDR3 extends over 16 amino acids.